Listed here is a single T cell receptor beta chain. What it binds is unknown. This sample stems from a study of post-analysis software for immune sequencing data. This CDR3 is 14 amino acids long. V lost 2 bases and J lost 1, with 8 bases in between. The germline CDR1 and CDR2 sequences are SGHRS and YFSETQ. Researchers reported that TCR beta cDNA libraries carried unique molecular identifiers. TCRdb reprocessed the PCR reads via MiXCR and lists one record per CDR3 protein. The sample yields some 260,000 distinct CDR3 sequences, 36% seen once. Notes on the study in general: TRBV5-6, TRBV5-1 and TRBV20-1 were among four to six TRBV segments more frequent in patients than controls. The F measure placed samples prepared in the same batch into strongly shared clusters.

The TCR comes from a girl aged 10 to 17 with multiple sclerosis. The rearrangement links TRBV5-1 to TRBJ2-3; no reliable D call. The sequenced sample consisted of blood. Here the CDR3 reads CASSFEPGTDTQYF. CDR3 in DNA: TGCGCCAGCAGCTTTGAACCGGGCACAGATACGCAGTATTTT.